Listed below are T cell receptor beta chains from one sample, sequenced in a study of vaccination and CD4 T cells after COVID-19. One entry per CDR3 protein, called by TCRdb with MiXCR from the PCR reads. Of about 20,000 distinct CDR3 sequences listed, 48% are singletons. These TCRs are of unknown antigen specificity. This specimen was CD4+ T cells from blood, cultured in vitro, taken before SARS-CoV-2 vaccination. The receptor set was obtained from a human donor who had recovered from COVID-19. Both conserved end residues are part of each CDR3. Fields, in order: D gene, clone size, J gene, V gene, CDR3 length, CDR3 protein, CDR3 DNA. The D gene is left open where the match is weak. Rows give clone size only sometimes, using once, few, many, or a class for an expanded clone.

>NA|NA|TRBJ1-1|TRBV14|12
CASSKGGTEAFF
TGTGCCAGCAGCAAAGGGGGTACTGAAGCTTTCTTT
>TRBD2|few|TRBJ2-2|TRBV6-2/TRBV6-3|15
CASSYSGGATGELFF
TGTGCCAGCAGTTATAGCGGGGGGGCGACCGGGGAGCTGTTTTTT
>NA|few|TRBJ1-6|TRBV15|16
CATSGLGTGDNSPLHF
TGTGCCACCAGCGGTTTGGGGACGGGGGATAATTCACCCCTCCACTTT
>TRBD1|NA|TRBJ1-2|TRBV27|16
CASSSYRQGFDNGYTF
TGTGCCAGCAGTTCGTATCGACAGGGGTTTGATAATGGCTACACCTTC
>NA|few|TRBJ1-1|TRBV7-9|13
CASSTEPGPRAFF
TGTGCCAGCAGCACCGAACCGGGACCCCGAGCTTTCTTT
>TRBD1|few|TRBJ2-7|TRBV6-1|13
CASITGASYEQYF
TGTGCCAGCATCACAGGGGCCTCCTACGAGCAGTACTTC
>TRBD1|NA|TRBJ1-1|TRBV12-3/TRBV12-4|13
CASSLRTGTEAFF
TGTGCCAGCAGTTTACGGACAGGGACTGAAGCTTTCTTT
>NA|NA|TRBJ2-5|TRBV28|13
CASNSSPLETQYF
TGTGCCAGCAATTCGAGTCCTTTAGAGACCCAGTACTTC
>TRBD1|few|TRBJ1-1|TRBV20-1|13
CSASTPGGAEAFF
TGCAGTGCTTCCACCCCAGGGGGGGCTGAAGCTTTCTTT
>NA|once|TRBJ1-2|TRBV30|13
CAWSYSGNYGYTF
TGTGCCTGGAGTTATAGCGGGAACTATGGCTACACCTTC
>TRBD1|few|TRBJ1-6|TRBV7-9|15
CASSRSTGGYSPLHF
TGTGCCAGCAGCCGTTCGACAGGGGGCTATTCACCCCTCCACTTT
>NA|NA|TRBJ1-5|TRBV9|15
CASSPRDSGNQPQHF
TGTGCCAGCAGCCCCCGGGACTCCGGCAATCAGCCCCAGCATTTT
>NA|NA|TRBJ2-7|TRBV11-1|13
CASSTESSYEQYF
TGTGCCAGCAGCACTGAGAGCTCCTACGAGCAGTACTTC
>NA|few|TRBJ1-2|TRBV27|14
CASRVSTGPGGYTF
TGTGCCAGCAGAGTTTCTACAGGGCCGGGGGGCTACACCTTC
>NA|NA|TRBJ2-1|TRBV7-3|17
CASSYQGRGVAYNEQFF
TGTGCCAGCAGTTACCAGGGGCGGGGAGTCGCCTACAATGAGCAGTTCTTC
>NA|NA|TRBJ2-7|TRBV21-1|15
CASSKDGTPVYEQYF
TGTGCCAGCAGCAAGGACGGGACACCTGTTTACGAGCAGTACTTC
>NA|NA|TRBJ1-1|TRBV28|13
CASSPGANTEAFF
TGTGCCAGCAGTCCGGGGGCAAACACTGAAGCTTTCTTT
>TRBD2|once|TRBJ2-5|TRBV6-4|17
CASSGRVGLEGGETQYF
TGTGCCAGCAGTGGCCGGGTGGGACTAGAAGGTGGAGAGACCCAGTACTTC
>NA|NA|TRBJ2-1|TRBV24-1|13
CATSDTGTHEQFF
TGTGCCACCAGTGATACCGGGACCCATGAGCAGTTCTTC
>NA|NA|TRBJ1-2|TRBV5-4|15
CASSPDRFIGYGYTF
TGTGCCAGCAGCCCCGACAGATTCATAGGCTATGGCTACACCTTC
>TRBD1|NA|TRBJ1-5|TRBV19|15
CASSTDRVSNQPQHF
TGTGCCAGTAGTACGGACAGGGTGAGCAATCAGCCCCAGCATTTT
>TRBD1|NA|TRBJ1-2|TRBV6-1|13
CASIGTGRYGYTF
TGTGCCAGCATCGGGACAGGGCGCTATGGCTACACCTTC
>NA|NA|TRBJ2-7|TRBV12-3/TRBV12-4|13
CASSRSSYYEQYF
TGTGCCAGCAGTCGATCCTCTTACTACGAGCAGTACTTC
>TRBD2|NA|TRBJ2-1|TRBV20-1|18
CSPGQRLAGDVGAGEQFF
TGCAGTCCTGGACAAAGACTAGCGGGAGACGTCGGGGCTGGTGAGCAGTTCTTC
>NA|NA|TRBJ2-5|TRBV7-2|13
CASSLVLAETQYF
TGTGCCAGCAGCTTAGTTCTAGCGGAGACCCAGTACTTC
>NA|NA|TRBJ1-2|TRBV20-1|14
CSARAPGTPDGYTF
TGCAGTGCCAGGGCCCCAGGGACGCCTGATGGCTACACCTTC
>NA|NA|TRBJ2-2|TRBV6-1|14
CASREQGNTGELFF
TGTGCCAGCAGAGAACAGGGGAACACCGGGGAGCTGTTTTTT
>NA|NA|TRBJ2-3|TRBV10-3|14
CAISARRGADTQYF
TGTGCCATCAGCGCCCGCCGAGGGGCAGATACGCAGTATTTT
>NA|NA|TRBJ1-6|TRBV20-1|14
CSAPDFGFNSPLHF
TGCAGTGCTCCAGACTTCGGGTTTAATTCACCCCTCCACTTT
>NA|few|TRBJ2-2|TRBV20-1|13
CSASGYTHGELFF
TGCAGTGCTAGCGGTTACACCCACGGGGAGCTGTTTTTT
>NA|NA|TRBJ1-1|TRBV23-1|15
CASKYSGPWNTEAFF
TGCGCCAGCAAGTACTCCGGACCCTGGAACACTGAAGCTTTCTTT
>NA|few|TRBJ2-1|TRBV7-7|13
CASSPLASNEQFF
TGTGCCAGCAGCCCCCTGGCCTCCAATGAGCAGTTCTTC
>TRBD1|NA|TRBJ1-2|TRBV30|11
CACGQGGGYTF
TGTGCCTGCGGACAGGGAGGCGGCTACACCTTC
>TRBD1|NA|TRBJ1-2|TRBV30|11
CASDRGSGYTF
TGTGCCTCGGACAGGGGTAGCGGCTACACCTTC
>NA|NA|TRBJ2-7|TRBV7-2|14
CASSLSSTSYEQYF
TGTGCCAGCAGCTTATCCTCTACCTCCTACGAGCAGTACTTC
>TRBD1|medium-sized|TRBJ1-1|TRBV15|14
CATSTRTTGVGAFF
TGTGCCACCAGCACCCGGACAACAGGGGTTGGCGCTTTCTTT
>NA|NA|TRBJ1-6|TRBV5-4|14
CASSLDRIGSPLHF
TGTGCCAGCAGCTTGGACCGGATAGGGTCACCCCTCCACTTT
>NA|NA|TRBJ2-1|TRBV10-3|11
CATWTVKQQFF
TGTGCCACCTGGACGGTTAAACAGCAGTTCTTC
>NA|NA|TRBJ1-3|TRBV4-1|14
CASSQYGSGNTIYF
TGCGCCAGCAGCCAGTATGGCTCCGGAAACACCATATATTTT
>TRBD1|NA|TRBJ2-2|TRBV27|17
CASSPIGNRGRTGELFF
TGTGCCAGCAGCCCGATCGGCAACAGGGGTCGTACTGGGGAGCTGTTTTTT
>NA|NA|TRBJ1-5|TRBV20-1|18
CSAATQGIQGRGNQPQHF
TGCAGTGCAGCGACACAGGGTATTCAAGGGAGGGGCAATCAGCCCCAGCATTTT
>TRBD1|few|TRBJ1-6|TRBV12-3/TRBV12-4|15
CASSLGTGHNSPLHF
TGTGCCAGCAGTCTCGGGACAGGACATAATTCACCCCTCCACTTT
>TRBD1|few|TRBJ1-1|TRBV27|16
CASSFHRGIYNTEAFF
TGTGCCAGCAGTTTTCACAGGGGCATTTACAACACTGAAGCTTTCTTT
>NA|NA|TRBJ2-4|TRBV21-1|16
CASSKQGPLAKNIQYF
TGTGCCAGCAGCAAACAGGGGCCCCTAGCCAAAAACATTCAGTACTTC
>NA|NA|TRBJ1-1|TRBV20-1|10
CSARNTEAFF
TGCAGTGCCCGCAACACTGAAGCTTTCTTT
>NA|NA|TRBJ2-2|TRBV24-1|14
CATSETGWTGELFF
TGTGCCACCAGTGAGACGGGTTGGACCGGGGAGCTGTTTTTT
>TRBD1|once|TRBJ1-2|TRBV4-2|14
CASSQDGTGYGYTF
TGTGCCAGCAGCCAAGATGGGACAGGGTATGGCTACACCTTC
>NA|NA|TRBJ2-2|TRBV7-2|12
CASSFSTGELFF
TGTGCCAGCAGCTTCTCCACCGGGGAGCTGTTTTTT
>TRBD1|once|TRBJ2-5|TRBV11-3|15
CASSPGRGLQETQYF
TGTGCCAGCAGCCCCGGCAGGGGGCTCCAAGAGACCCAGTACTTC